This note documents a single TCR beta chain sequence. The target antigen is unknown. The read is 3 residues too short to cover the CDR3 end, so that end is filled in from the germline J gene. CVID subjects had received replacement immunoglobulin for at least one year. The repertoire was sequenced with immunoSEQ multiplex PCR; TCRdb's copy has only in-frame clones and lacks some. Altogether 17,000 or so clones were found in the sample, and no singletons occur. Germline CDR1 is MNHNS and CDR2 is SASEGT. The CDR3 is 13 amino acids. The V end lost 4 bases, the J end lost 6 bases, and 12 bases lay between the germline ends. This record comes from a study of T cell clonality in common variable immunodeficiency. Study-wide points: Fewer deletions and N-nucleotide insertions were reportedly seen in common variable immunodeficiency TCR beta sequences. Authors noted CVID clonality's cause needs subpopulation repertoire sequencing.

The source material was peripheral blood mononuclear cells. This clonotype was obtained from a human donor with common variable immunodeficiency. This chain connects TRBV6-1 to TRBJ1-2; D is uncertain. Incomplete CDR3 DNA: TGTGCCAGCAGTGCGAGTTATCTAAATGGC. This encodes CASSASYLNG. The complete CDR3 protein is CASSASYLNGYTF.